One and the same sample provided the 21 T cell receptor beta chains below, sequenced in a study of somatic mutations in cytotoxic T cells in rheumatoid arthritis. The table came from immunoSEQ multiplex PCR; TCRdb's copy has only in-frame clones and leaves some out. The data show 13,000 or so clones, roughly 80% seen once. What was sequenced was CD8+ T cells sorted from blood. The source is an adult with rheumatoid arthritis.

This clone has just one count. The gene calls are TRBV5-1 and TRBJ1-2, with D tentatively TRBD1 (6 bases). This CDR3 is built from 12 residues. The germline gives CDR1 SGHRS, CDR2 YFSETQ. V lost 4 bases, J lost 8 bases, and 12 bases lay in between. The CDR3 bases are TGCGCCAGCAGCATCGGGGGGCTGGGCTACACCTTC. It is translated as CASSIGGLGYTF.

This clone was observed a few times. The J gene is TRBJ2-7, the V gene TRBV28; unclear D gene. Germline values: CDR1 MDHEN, CDR2 SYDVKM. This CDR3 comprises 12 residues. V was shortened by 3 bases and J by 3 bases, with 6 bases between the two germline ends. The CDR3: CASSFVGYEQYF. The CDR3 DNA reads as TGTGCCAGCAGTTTTGTAGGCTACGAGCAGTACTTC.

The CDR3 loop reads CASSLGSLDEQFF. The CDR3 DNA sequence: TGTGCCAGCAGTTTGGGCAGCCTGGATGAGCAGTTCTTC. The V and J genes are TRBV28 and TRBJ2-1; D is ambiguous. This CDR3 has 13 residues. Trimming stripped 3 bases from V and 8 bases from J, with 11 bases between. Germline-derived CDR1 and CDR2 are MDHEN and SYDVKM.

The rearrangement links TRBV11-2 to TRBJ1-1, with D hard to call. Trimming removed 5 bases at V and 6 bases at J, with 13 bases between. The CDR3 runs to 13 residues. Germline V gene data show CDR1 as SGHAT and CDR2 as FQNNGV. Written as DNA, the CDR3 is TGTGCCAGCAGCCTCGGACCTGGGGCTGAAGCTTTCTTT. Its protein product is CASSLGPGAEAFF.

The chain joins TRBV7-8 to TRBJ2-1, with D tentatively TRBD2 (6 bases). Germline V gene sequence: CDR1 SGHVS, CDR2 FQNEAQ. The V and J ends lost 8 bases and 7 bases respectively, with 18 bases between them. This CDR3 is 14 amino acids long. CDR3 residues: CASYAGNPRNEQFF. Here the CDR3 DNA reads TGTGCCAGCTATGCGGGGAACCCTAGAAATGAGCAGTTCTTC.

The V and J genes are TRBV6-1 and TRBJ1-2; 7 bases are a match to TRBD1. The V and J ends lost 2 bases and 7 bases, in that order; junction bases with no gene match: 7. Germline V CDR1 and CDR2: MNHNS, SASEGT. The CDR3 contains 14 residues. CDR3 residues: CASSEWQGDLGYTF. As DNA, the CDR3 is TGTGCCAGCAGTGAATGGCAGGGGGATCTTGGCTACACCTTC.

Points on this clone: Sequence at one end of the junction differs from germline and may be a read error. The CDR3 DNA sequence: TGTGCCAGTAGTATCGGAGGGAACGCTGAAGCTTTCTTT. Protein product: CASSIGGNAEAFF. The chain recombines TRBV19 with TRBJ1-1; D call uncertain. CDR3 length: 13 residues. Germline V gene sequence: CDR1 LNHDA, CDR2 SQIVND (reference sequence).

This chain joins TRBV9 and TRBJ1-1; D may be TRBD1 (5 bases). Germline values: CDR1 SGDLS, CDR2 YYNGEE. The CDR3 is 15 amino acids. Trimming pared 1 base from V and 5 bases from J, leaving 15 bases between. The CDR3 DNA sequence: TGTGCCAGCAGCGTATTCGGGACTCCGAGGACTGAAGCTTTCTTT. Encoded protein: CASSVFGTPRTEAFF.

This chain uses TRBV4-1 with TRBJ2-1; the match to TRBD2 covers 9 bases. V lost 1 base to trimming and J lost 10 bases; unmatched junction nucleotides: 11. The CDR3 contains 16 residues. Germline CDR1 reads MGHRA; CDR2 reads YSYEKL. The chain's CDR3 is CASSQGLLAGLDEQFF. CDR3 DNA: TGCGCCAGCAGCCAAGGTTTACTAGCGGGCTTAGACGAGCAGTTCTTC.

This chain links TRBV18 with TRBJ2-6; perhaps TRBD1 as D (5 bases). Germline CDR1 reads KGHSH; CDR2 reads LQKENI. The V end was cut by 0 bases, the J end by 1 base, with 7 bases between. The CDR3 runs to 16 residues. The CDR3 sequence is CASSPPQGSGANVLTF. DNA for the CDR3: TGTGCCAGCTCACCACCCCAGGGTTCTGGGGCCAACGTCCTGACTTTC.

The V call is TRBV28, the J call TRBJ2-1; maybe TRBD2 (5 bases). The CDR3 runs to 14 residues. V lost 3 bases, J lost 3 bases, and 9 bases lay in between. CDR1 is MDHEN and CDR2 is SYDVKM in the germline V gene. CDR3 protein: CASSFPGIYNEQFF. The DNA of the CDR3 is TGTGCCAGCAGTTTCCCGGGGATCTACAATGAGCAGTTCTTC.

This clone was seen a single time. The chain recombines TRBV5-5 with TRBJ2-1, with 8 bases aligning to TRBD1. Looked up from germline, CDR1 is SGHKS and CDR2 is YYEKEE (reference sequence). V shed 3 bases, J shed 5 bases, and the junction held 10 bases outside the gene matches. The CDR3 runs 16 residues. CDR3 nucleotide sequence: TGTGCCAGCAGCTGGAACCCCGGGACAGGCAACAATGAGCAGTTCTTC. Its protein product is CASSWNPGTGNNEQFF.

The chain uses TRBV14 and TRBJ2-7, with 10 bases identical to TRBD1. The V gene end was trimmed by 3 bases and the J gene end by 2 bases; junction bases not matched to a gene: 1. Germline CDR1 reads SGHDN; CDR2 reads FVKESK. CDR3 length: 14 residues. CDR3 nucleotides: TGTGCCAGCAGCCACGGGACAGGGGCCTACGAGCAGTACTTC. Protein sequence: CASSHGTGAYEQYF. Complete variable domain (other parts from reference TRBV14 and TRBJ2-7): EAGVTQFPSHSVIEKGQTVTLRCDPISGHDNLYWYRRVMGKEIKFLLHFVKESKQDESGMPNNRFLAERTGGTYSTLKVQPAELEDSGVYFCASSHGTGAYEQYFGPGTRLTVT.

The chain recombines TRBV7-3 with TRBJ2-1; no clear D gene. V was cut by 5 bases and J by 0 bases, with 14 bases left in between. The CDR3 is made up of 16 amino acids. Germline V lookup: CDR1 SGHTA, CDR2 FQGTGA. CDR3 protein: CASSASPQSSYNEQFF. Here the CDR3 DNA reads TGTGCCAGCAGCGCTAGTCCCCAGAGCTCCTACAATGAGCAGTTCTTC.

This clone showed up just once. The J gene is TRBJ1-1, the V gene TRBV27, with D possibly matching TRBD1 (5 bases). Germline CDR1 MNHEY, CDR2 SMNVEV (reference sequence). V dropped 0 bases and J dropped 4 bases, with 15 bases sitting between them. The CDR3 sequence is 16 residues long. This CDR3 reads CASSLSQGAGSTEAFF. In DNA, the CDR3 is TGTGCCAGCAGTTTATCCCAGGGTGCGGGTTCCACTGAAGCTTTCTTT.

This clone was seen a single time. The chain joins TRBV27 to TRBJ2-5, with 16 positions matching TRBD2. Germline assignment: CDR1 MNHEY and CDR2 SMNVEV (reference sequence). The CDR3 has 17 amino acids. The J segment lost 1 base and the V segment lost 6 bases, leaving 5 bases of the junction unmatched. The CDR3 loop reads CASRSGLAGGFQETQYF. The CDR3 bases are TGTGCCAGCAGATCGGGACTAGCGGGAGGGTTCCAAGAGACCCAGTACTTC.

J is TRBJ1-5 and V is TRBV28; weak D call: TRBD1 (6 bases). The CDR3 extends over 14 amino acids. Germline values: CDR1 MDHEN, CDR2 SYDVKM. Trimming took 3 bases from V and 1 from J, leaving 7 bases between them. The CDR3 reads CASSFRGSNQPQHF. For the CDR3, the DNA is TGTGCCAGCAGTTTCAGGGGAAGCAATCAGCCCCAGCATTTT.

The J gene is TRBJ2-1, the V gene TRBV7-2; the D gene is possibly TRBD2 (6 bases). Germline values: CDR1 SGHTA, CDR2 FQGNSA. CDR3 size: 17 residues. The V and J ends lost 2 bases and 2 bases respectively, with 16 bases between them. Here the CDR3 reads CASSLQAGMGAYNEQFF. The CDR3 bases are TGTGCCAGCAGCTTACAGGCGGGAATGGGGGCCTACAATGAGCAGTTCTTC. Variable domain in full (rest from reference TRBV7-2 and TRBJ2-1): GAGVSQSPSNKVTEKGKDVELRCDPISGHTALYWYRQSLGQGLEFLIYFQGNSAPDKSGLPSDRFSAERTGGSVSTLTIQRTQQEDSAVYLCASSLQAGMGAYNEQFFGPGTRLTVL.

This chain connects TRBV10-3 to TRBJ2-5; tentatively, D is TRBD2 (6 bases). The CDR3 has 17 residues. V was clipped by 4 bases and J by 1 base, with 19 bases between them. The germline V gene encodes CDR1 ENHRY and CDR2 SYGVKD. The DNA of the CDR3 is TGTGCCATCAGTGTAGTTCGGGACTCCCGCATCCAAGAGACCCAGTACTTC. It encodes CAISVVRDSRIQETQYF.

The rearrangement joins TRBV5-6 to TRBJ2-7; possible D gene TRBD2, 5 bases. The CDR3 length is 13 residues. Trimming stripped 2 bases from V and 5 bases from J, with 11 bases between. The germline gives CDR1 SGHDT, CDR2 YYEEEE. The CDR3 loop is CASSFGSSNEQYF. Written as DNA, the CDR3 is TGTGCCAGCAGCTTTGGGAGTTCTAACGAGCAGTACTTC.

This clone has only a few counts. The chain is built from TRBV27 and TRBJ1-5; D gene ambiguous. The germline V gene has CDR1 MNHEY and CDR2 SMNVEV (reference sequence). This CDR3 comprises 13 residues. Trimming stripped 4 bases from V and 7 bases from J, with 11 bases between. The CDR3 here is CASSSSGSQPQHF. CDR3 nucleotides: TGTGCCAGCAGTTCCTCCGGGAGCCAGCCCCAGCATTTT.